This T cell receptor beta chain stems from a study of shared clonotypes between healthy human individuals. Study outcomes and limitations: Several donors showed sharing of about 4.7% of naive CD4 clonotypes. Non-shared clonotypes showed lower generation probabilities than clonotypes common to all four donors.

Naive CD8 populations comprised CD45RO-negative cells positively selected for CCR7, excluding terminally differentiated effector memory CD45RA+ cells. For every subset, genomic DNA was evenly distributed across several immunoSEQ plates. TCRdb's copy holds only in-frame clones and misses some; the assay was immunoSEQ multiplex PCR. This sample yields roughly 2.1 million clones, of which about 92% are seen a single time; approximately 1.7% belongs to the top ten. V was clipped by 1 base and J by 4 bases, with 23 bases between them. This CDR3 is 19 amino acids long. The V gene's germline CDR1 is SGDLS and CDR2 YYNGEE. Remarks on this clone: The antigen remains undetermined.

The receptor was derived from a young man in good health. Some clones in this sample may be carry-over from other donors' samples. This chain links TRBV9 with TRBJ2-2; no reliable D call. The sequenced material came from naive CD8+ T cells from PBMCs. CDR3: CASSVPSGRTKETTGELFF. DNA of the CDR3: TGTGCCAGCAGCGTACCCTCCGGTCGGACGAAGGAAACCACCGGGGAGCTGTTTTTT.